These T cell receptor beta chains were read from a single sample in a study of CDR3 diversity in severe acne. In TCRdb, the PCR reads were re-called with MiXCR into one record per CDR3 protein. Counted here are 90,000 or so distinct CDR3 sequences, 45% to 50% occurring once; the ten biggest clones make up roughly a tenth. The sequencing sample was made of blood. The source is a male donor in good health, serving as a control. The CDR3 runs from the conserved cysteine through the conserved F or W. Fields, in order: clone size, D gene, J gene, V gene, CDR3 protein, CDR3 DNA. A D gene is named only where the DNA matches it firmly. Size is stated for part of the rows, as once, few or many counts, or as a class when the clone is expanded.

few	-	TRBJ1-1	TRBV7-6	CASSRGVYGQETEAFF	TGTGCCAGCAGCCGCGGAGTGTATGGGCAAGAAACTGAAGCTTTCTTT
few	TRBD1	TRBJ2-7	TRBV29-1	CSASETGKKYEQYF	TGCAGCGCATCCGAGACAGGGAAAAAGTACGAGCAGTACTTC
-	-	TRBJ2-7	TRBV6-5	CASSWTRGSYEQYF	TGTGCCAGCAGTTGGACCAGGGGATCCTACGAGCAGTACTTC
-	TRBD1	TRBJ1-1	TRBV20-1	CSARELGTGGMYTEAFF	TGCAGTGCTAGAGAGCTCGGGACAGGGGGCATGTACACTGAAGCTTTCTTT
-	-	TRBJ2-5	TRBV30	CAWRSSYQETQHF	TGTGCCTGGAGAAGTAGTTATCAAGAGACCCAGCACTTC
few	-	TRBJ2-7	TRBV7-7	CASSRANQREQYF	TGTGCTAGCAGCCGAGCGAACCAGCGCGAGCAGTACTTC
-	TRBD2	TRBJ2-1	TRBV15	CATSSQLADSYNEQFF	TGTGCCACCAGCAGCCAACTAGCGGACTCCTACAATGAGCAGTTCTTC
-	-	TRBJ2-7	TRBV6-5	CASSVGLGQPYEQYF	TGTGCCAGCAGCGTAGGCCTTGGACAGCCCTACGAGCAGTACTTC
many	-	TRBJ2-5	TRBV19	CASSIEGQETQYF	TGTGCCAGTAGTATTGAGGGGCAAGAGACCCAGTACTTC
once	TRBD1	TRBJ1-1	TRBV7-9	CASSLIGTGRNTEAFF	TGTGCCAGCAGCTTGATCGGGACAGGGCGGAACACTGAAGCTTTCTTT
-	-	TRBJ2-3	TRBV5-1	CASGSSADTQYF	TGCGCCAGCGGCAGTTCGGCAGATACGCAGTATTTT
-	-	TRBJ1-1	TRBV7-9	CASSQGPSTEAFF	TGTGCCAGCAGCCAGGGGCCTAGCACTGAAGCTTTCTTT
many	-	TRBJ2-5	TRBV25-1	CASSEPTAPGTQYF	TGTGCCAGCAGTGAACCGACCGCCCCGGGGACCCAGTACTTC
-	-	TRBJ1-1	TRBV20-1	CSAGSEAFF	TGCAGTGCGGGGTCTGAAGCTTTCTTT
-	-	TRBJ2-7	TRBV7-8	CASSFRTGVYEQYF	TGTGCCAGCAGCTTCCGGACCGGGGTATACGAGCAGTACTTC
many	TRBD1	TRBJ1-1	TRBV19	CATDREGTEAFF	TGTGCCACCGACAGGGAGGGCACTGAAGCTTTCTTT
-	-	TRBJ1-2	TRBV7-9	CASSLAEGTYGYTF	TGTGCCAGCAGCTTAGCGGAGGGTACCTATGGCTACACCTTC
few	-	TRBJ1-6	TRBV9	CASSASLHSPLHF	TGTGCCAGCAGCGCCTCACTACATTCACCCCTCCACTTT
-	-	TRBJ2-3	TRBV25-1	CASSGGNTGTQYF	TGTGCCAGCAGTGGGGGAAACACAGGTACGCAGTATTTT
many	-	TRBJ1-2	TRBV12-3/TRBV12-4	CASSLEGSNYGYTF	TGTGCCAGCAGTTTGGAGGGGTCCAACTATGGCTACACCTTC
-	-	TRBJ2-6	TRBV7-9	CASSPQDPPSGANVLTF	TGTGCCAGCAGCCCTCAGGACCCGCCCTCTGGGGCCAACGTCCTGACTTTC
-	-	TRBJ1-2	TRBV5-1	CASTVDPGMRGYTF	TGCGCCAGCACCGTAGACCCGGGTATGAGAGGCTACACCTTC
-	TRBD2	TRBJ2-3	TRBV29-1	CSVGGTSGTDTQYF	TGCAGCGTTGGCGGGACTAGCGGCACAGATACGCAGTATTTT
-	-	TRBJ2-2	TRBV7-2	CASSLAGVGTGELFF	TGTGCCAGCAGCTTAGCGGGAGTTGGGACCGGGGAGCTGTTTTTT
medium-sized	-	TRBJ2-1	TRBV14	CASSQATEQFF	TGTGCCAGCAGCCAAGCTACTGAGCAGTTCTTC
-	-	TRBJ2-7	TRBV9	CASSLSGAYEQYF	TGTGCCAGCAGCTTGAGCGGTGCCTACGAGCAGTACTTC
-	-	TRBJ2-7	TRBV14	CASSPSSGGSAAYEQYF	TGTGCCAGCAGCCCTTCATCCGGCGGAAGCGCGGCCTACGAGCAGTACTTC
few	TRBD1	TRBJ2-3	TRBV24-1	CATSDRGTGTSTDTQYF	TGTGCCACCAGTGATCGCGGGACAGGGACCAGCACAGATACGCAGTATTTT
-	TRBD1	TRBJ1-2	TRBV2	CASSGQGANGYTF	TGTGCCAGCAGTGGTCAGGGGGCTAATGGCTACACCTTC
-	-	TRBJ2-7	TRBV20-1	CSASTNSLPGGEQYF	TGCAGTGCCAGCACCAACTCCTTGCCGGGCGGCGAGCAGTACTTC
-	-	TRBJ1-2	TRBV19	CVSSGGPYGYTF	TGTGTCAGTAGCGGCGGACCCTATGGCTACACCTTC
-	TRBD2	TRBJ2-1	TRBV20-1	CSAVRLAGANEQFF	TGCAGTGCCGTCCGACTAGCGGGAGCCAATGAGCAGTTCTTC
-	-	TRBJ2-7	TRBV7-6	CASSFYICSARVEREPYEQYF	-
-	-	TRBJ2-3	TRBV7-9	CASSPRLPGTDTQYF	TGTGCCAGCAGCCCCCGACTGCCGGGGACAGATACGCAGTATTTT
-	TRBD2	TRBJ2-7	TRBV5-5	CAGSLVLAGGGREQYF	TGTGCCGGCAGCTTGGTACTAGCGGGAGGAGGGCGCGAGCAGTACTTC
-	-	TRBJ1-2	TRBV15	CATSRSSSVDGYTF	TGTGCCACCAGCAGATCCTCATCGGTCGATGGCTACACCTTC
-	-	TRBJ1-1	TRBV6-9	CASSQSAEAFF	TGTGCCAGCAGCCAGAGCGCTGAAGCTTTCTTT
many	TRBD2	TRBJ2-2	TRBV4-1	CASSQGLAGGGELFF	TGCGCCAGCAGCCAAGGACTAGCGGGAGGCGGGGAGCTGTTTTTT
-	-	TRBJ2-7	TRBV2	CASSEGLSYEQYF	TGTGCCAGCAGTGAGGGTTTATCCTACGAGCAGTACTTC
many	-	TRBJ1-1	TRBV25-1	CASSELRDGKNTEAFF	TGTGCCAGCAGTGAATTAAGGGACGGCAAAAACACTGAAGCTTTCTTT
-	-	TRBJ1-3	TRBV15	CATSSPILSGNTIYF	TGTGCCACCAGCAGCCCCATTTTGTCTGGAAACACCATATATTTT